The T cell receptor (beta chain) described here comes from a study of CD8 T cells in ankylosing spondylitis. Whole-study findings and limits: Reportedly, disease-linked clones are significantly enriched in ankylosing spondylitis patients' matched synovial fluid. In reactive arthritis synovial fluid and blood, some motif variants had been reported before.

This clonotype was seen more than once but under ten times. Its antigen remains unidentified. V dropped 0 bases and J dropped 10 bases, with 13 bases sitting between them. The germline V gene has CDR1 MGHRA and CDR2 YSYEKL. The CDR3 has 15 residues. Molecular-barcoded quantitative 5'-RACE produced these TCR beta libraries. Each CDR3 protein gets one entry after TCRdb re-called the 5' RACE reads with MiXCR. This sample yields about 400,000 distinct CDR3 sequences, of which approximately 20% are seen a single time; 13% belongs to the top ten. This receptor was taken from a male donor with ankylosing spondylitis or in good health (not recorded which). The specimen was blood, either unsorted or a sorted T cell fraction (not recorded which). The chain couples TRBV4-1 to TRBJ1-6, with no clear D. CDR3 sequence: CASSQDTIMGSPLHF. The CDR3 DNA sequence: TGCGCCAGCAGCCAAGACACCATTATGGGGTCACCCCTCCACTTT.